This T cell receptor (beta chain) was profiled in a study of blood T cells in healthy people across ages. This clonotype was seen ten or more times. The antigen remains undetermined. The CDR3 spans 14 residues. Deletions cut 6 bases from V and 1 base from J, with 10 bases between. Germline values: CDR1 MDHEN, CDR2 SYDVKM. Regarding the study as a whole: Roughly linearly, TCR beta diversity per million T cells fell as age increased.

Using a J-beta primer mix together with a sample-barcoded 5' primer, a second PCR was run for about 6 to 11 cycles. Tags on each cDNA molecule came from a template-switch adaptor with 12 random nucleotides. Using its own MiXCR run on the 5' RACE reads, TCRdb lists one record per CDR3 protein. This sample has roughly 900,000 distinct CDR3 sequences, with more than 25% found just once. The TCR was taken from an elderly woman in good health. The chain is built from TRBV28 and TRBJ2-1; D ambiguous. Sequenced sample: blood. The CDR3, as DNA: TGTGCCAGCAGAAGATCTAGGTCCTACAATGAGCAGTTCTTC. Translated, it gives CASRRSRSYNEQFF.